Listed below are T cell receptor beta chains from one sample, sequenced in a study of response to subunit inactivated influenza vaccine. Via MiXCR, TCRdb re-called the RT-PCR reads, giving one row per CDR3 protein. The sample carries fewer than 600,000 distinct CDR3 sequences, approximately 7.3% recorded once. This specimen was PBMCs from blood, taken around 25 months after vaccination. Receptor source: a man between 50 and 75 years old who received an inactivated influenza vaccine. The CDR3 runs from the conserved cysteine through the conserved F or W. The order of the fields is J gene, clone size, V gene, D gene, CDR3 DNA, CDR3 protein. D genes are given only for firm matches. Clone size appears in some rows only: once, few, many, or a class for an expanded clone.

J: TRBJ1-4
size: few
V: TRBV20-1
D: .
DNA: TGCAGTGCTAGCTTCGCGGGAGTGAGTGAAAAACTGTTTTTT
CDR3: CSASFAGVSEKLFF

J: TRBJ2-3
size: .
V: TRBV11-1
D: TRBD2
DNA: TGTGCCAGCAGCTGGGGCAGCGGGAGCGTAGATACGCAGTATTTT
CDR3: CASSWGSGSVDTQYF

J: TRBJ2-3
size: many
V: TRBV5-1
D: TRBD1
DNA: TGCGCCAGCAGCCCCACGACAGGGGGTTTGGTAGATACGCAGTATTTT
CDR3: CASSPTTGGLVDTQYF

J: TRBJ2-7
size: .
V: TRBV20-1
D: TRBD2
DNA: TGCAGTGCTAGGCGCCCGGGGGGAAATAGCGAGCAGTACTTC
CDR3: CSARRPGGNSEQYF

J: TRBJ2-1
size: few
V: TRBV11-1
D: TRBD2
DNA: TGTGCCAGCAGCTTAGTTTGGGTAGCGGGAGGAGGGGGGGCCTACAATGAGCAGTTCTTC
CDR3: CASSLVWVAGGGGAYNEQFF

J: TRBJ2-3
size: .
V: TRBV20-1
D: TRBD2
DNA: TGCAGTGCCCATTTAGCGGGAGCCTATACGCAGTATTTT
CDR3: CSAHLAGAYTQYF

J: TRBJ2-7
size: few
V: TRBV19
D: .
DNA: TGTGCCAGTAGCGAGACCTCCGACTACGAGCAGTACTTC
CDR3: CASSETSDYEQYF

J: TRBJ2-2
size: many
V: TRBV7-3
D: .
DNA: TGTGCCAGCAGCCAAACGGGCGCCGGGGAGCTGTTTTTT
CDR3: CASSQTGAGELFF

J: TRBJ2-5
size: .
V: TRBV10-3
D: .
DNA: TGTGCCATCAGTGAACGCGTGGTGGAGACCCAGTACTTC
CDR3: CAISERVVETQYF

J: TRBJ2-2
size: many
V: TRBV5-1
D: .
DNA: TGCGCCAGCAGCACCGGCCGGGGCACCGGGGAGCTGTTTTTT
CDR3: CASSTGRGTGELFF

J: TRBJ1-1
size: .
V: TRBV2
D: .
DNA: TGTGCCAGCTCTAGAATCACTGAAGCTTTCTTT
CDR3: CASSRITEAFF

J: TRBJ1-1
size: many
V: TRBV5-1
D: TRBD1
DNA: TGCGCCAGCAGCTTGGGGGGACAGGCTGAAGCTTTCTTT
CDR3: CASSLGGQAEAFF

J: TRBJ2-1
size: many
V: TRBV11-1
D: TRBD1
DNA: TGTGCCAGCAGCTTAAGCCAGGGGGCGGACCGGTACAATGAGCAGTTCTTC
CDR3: CASSLSQGADRYNEQFF

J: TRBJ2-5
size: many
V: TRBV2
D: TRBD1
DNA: TGTGCCAGCAGTGACGGACAGGGATCGGTGACCCAGTACTTC
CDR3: CASSDGQGSVTQYF

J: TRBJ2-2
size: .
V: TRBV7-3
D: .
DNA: TGTGCCAGCAGCTACTCGACGAACACCGGGGAGCTGTTTTTT
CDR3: CASSYSTNTGELFF

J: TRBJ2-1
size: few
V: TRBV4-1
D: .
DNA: TGCGCCAGCAGCCTCTCCCCACTATCCTACAATGAGCAGTTCTTC
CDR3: CASSLSPLSYNEQFF

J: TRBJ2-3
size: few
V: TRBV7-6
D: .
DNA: TGTGCCAGCAGCTTAGCTGGGACGGCGACAGATACGCAGTATTTT
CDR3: CASSLAGTATDTQYF

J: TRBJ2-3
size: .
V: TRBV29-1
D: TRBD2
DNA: TGCAGCGTTGAGGGCGGGGGGCGCACAGATACGCAGTATTTT
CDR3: CSVEGGGRTDTQYF

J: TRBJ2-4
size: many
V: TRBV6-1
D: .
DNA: TGTGCCAGCAGCCCCCTCCGTGGGGCCGCATACATTCAGTACTTC
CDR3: CASSPLRGAAYIQYF

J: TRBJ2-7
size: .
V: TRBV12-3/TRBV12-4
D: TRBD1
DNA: TGTGCCAGCAGTTTAGCGGGACAGGGGGCCGTTTACGAGCAGTACTTC
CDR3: CASSLAGQGAVYEQYF

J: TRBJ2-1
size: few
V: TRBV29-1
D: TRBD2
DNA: TGCAGCGTTAACCCGACTAGCGGGGTAGGCAATGAGCAGTTCTTC
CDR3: CSVNPTSGVGNEQFF

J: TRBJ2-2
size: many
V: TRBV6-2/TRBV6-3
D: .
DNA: TGTGCCAGCAAGGCGGGTCCCGGGGAGCTGTTTTTT
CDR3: CASKAGPGELFF

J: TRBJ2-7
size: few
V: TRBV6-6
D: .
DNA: TGTGCCAGCAGTTACCCCACGGGTTACGAGCAGTACTTC
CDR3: CASSYPTGYEQYF

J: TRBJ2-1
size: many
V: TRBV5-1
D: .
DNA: TGCGCCAGCAGCTTGTTGGACAACCGTAATGAGCAGTTCTTC
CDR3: CASSLLDNRNEQFF

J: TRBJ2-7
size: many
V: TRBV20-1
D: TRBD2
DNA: TGCAGTGCTAGAGATGGGGCGGGGGGCTACGAGCAGTACTTC
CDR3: CSARDGAGGYEQYF

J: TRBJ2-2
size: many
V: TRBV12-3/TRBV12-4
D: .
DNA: TGTGCCAGCAGTTTTGGGGGGCCGCAAACCGGGGAGCTGTTTTTT
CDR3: CASSFGGPQTGELFF

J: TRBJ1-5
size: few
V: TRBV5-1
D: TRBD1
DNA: TGCGCCAGCAGCCTTTTACAGGGGGGTCAGCCCCAGCATTTT
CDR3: CASSLLQGGQPQHF

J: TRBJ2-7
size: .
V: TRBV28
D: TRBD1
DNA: TGTGCCAGCAGTTTATACAGGGGACAAAGCGAGCAGTACTTC
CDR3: CASSLYRGQSEQYF

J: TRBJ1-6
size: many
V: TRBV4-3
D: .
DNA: TGCGCCAGCAGCCATGAAATACAGGGCTCTCCCTCCTTT
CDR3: CASSHEIQGSPSF

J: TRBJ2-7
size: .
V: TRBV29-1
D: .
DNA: TGCAGCGTGACCAGGGTGGGGAGCTCCTACGAGCAGTCCTTC
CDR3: CSVTRVGSSYEQSF

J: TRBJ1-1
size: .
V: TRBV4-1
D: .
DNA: TGCGCCAGCAGTCTGGGGGGAGGTCCCACCCCACACATGAACACTGAAGCTTTCTTT
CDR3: CASSLGGGPTPHMNTEAFF

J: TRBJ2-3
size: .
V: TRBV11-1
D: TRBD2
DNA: TGTGCCAGCAGCGTACCTAGCGGGAGATGGACGAGCACAGATACGCAGTATTTT
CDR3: CASSVPSGRWTSTDTQYF

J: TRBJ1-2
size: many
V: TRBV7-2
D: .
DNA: TGTGCCAGCAGCTTAGTGGCTAACTATGGCTACACCTTC
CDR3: CASSLVANYGYTF

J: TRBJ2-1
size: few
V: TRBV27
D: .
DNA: TGTGCCAGCAAATTACTTAGCCTCTCCTACAATGAGCAGTTCTTC
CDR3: CASKLLSLSYNEQFF

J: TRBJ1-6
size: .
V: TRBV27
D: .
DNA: TGTGCCAGCAGTTTCTTATCGAGCTCCTATAATTCACCCCTCCACTTT
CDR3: CASSFLSSSYNSPLHF

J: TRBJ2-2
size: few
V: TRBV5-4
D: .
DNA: TGTGCCAGCAGCTCGACACGGGCGACCACCGGGGAGCTGTTTTTT
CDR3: CASSSTRATTGELFF

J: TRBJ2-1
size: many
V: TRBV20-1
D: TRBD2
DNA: TGCAGTGCTAAAAGGGGCGGGGGGGCCGGGAATGAGCAGTTCTTC
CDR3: CSAKRGGGAGNEQFF

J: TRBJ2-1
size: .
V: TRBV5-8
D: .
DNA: TGTGCCAGCAGCCGACTTCTAAACAATGAGCAGTTCTTC
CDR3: CASSRLLNNEQFF

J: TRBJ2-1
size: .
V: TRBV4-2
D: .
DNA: TGTGCCAGCAGCCAAGATAATTGGGACGGCAATGAGCAGTTCTTC
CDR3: CASSQDNWDGNEQFF

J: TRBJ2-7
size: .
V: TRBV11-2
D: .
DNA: TGTGCCAGCAGCTTAACAGGGCTCGAGCAGTACTTC
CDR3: CASSLTGLEQYF

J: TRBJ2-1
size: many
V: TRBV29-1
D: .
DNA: TGCAGCGTTGTACAGGGATCAGGGTCCTACAATGAGCAGTTCTTC
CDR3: CSVVQGSGSYNEQFF

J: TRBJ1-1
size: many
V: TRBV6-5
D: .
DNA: TGTGCCAGCAGTTTCTTAAGAGTGACAGTGAACACTGAAGCTTTCTTT
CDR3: CASSFLRVTVNTEAFF

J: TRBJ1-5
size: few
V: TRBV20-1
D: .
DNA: TGCAGTGCTAGAGAGATTGGGCGAGGACAGAAAAATCAGCCCCAGCATTTT
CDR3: CSAREIGRGQKNQPQHF

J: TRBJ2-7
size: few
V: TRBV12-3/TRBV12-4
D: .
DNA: TGTGCCAGCAGTCCTTGGACGGGGACCTACGAGCAGTACTTC
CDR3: CASSPWTGTYEQYF

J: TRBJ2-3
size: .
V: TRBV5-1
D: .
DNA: TGCGCCAGCAGCCGATGGGGGACCAACACAGATACGCAGTATTTT
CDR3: CASSRWGTNTDTQYF

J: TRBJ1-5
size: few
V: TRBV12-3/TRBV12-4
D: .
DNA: TGTGCCAGCAGCCTTGGCAGGCCTTCAGGCCAGCCCCAGCATTTT
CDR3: CASSLGRPSGQPQHF

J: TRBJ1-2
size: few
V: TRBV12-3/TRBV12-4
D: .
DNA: TGTGCCAGCAGTTTAGCAGGGGGTGGCTATGGCTACACCTTC
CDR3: CASSLAGGGYGYTF

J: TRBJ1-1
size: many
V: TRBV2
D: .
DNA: TGTGCCAGCAGTCTGGACAGCTTTGAAGCTTTCTTT
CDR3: CASSLDSFEAFF

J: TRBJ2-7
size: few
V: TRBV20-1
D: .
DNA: TGCAGTGCTAGACTTATAAATAGGCACGAGCAGTACTTC
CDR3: CSARLINRHEQYF

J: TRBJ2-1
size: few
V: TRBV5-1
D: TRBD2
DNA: TGCGCCAGCAGCCTAGCGGGCACGATGAATGAGCAGTTCTTC
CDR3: CASSLAGTMNEQFF

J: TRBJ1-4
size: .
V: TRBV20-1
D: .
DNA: TGCAGTGCTAGAGCCGGCCAGGATGAAAAACTGTTTTTT
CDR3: CSARAGQDEKLFF

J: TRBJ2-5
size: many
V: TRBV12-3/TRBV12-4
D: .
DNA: TGTGCCAGCAGTTTCGGCCCAAAATCAGAGACCCAGTACTTC
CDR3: CASSFGPKSETQYF

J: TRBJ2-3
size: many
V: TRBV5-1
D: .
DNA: TGCGCCAGCAGCAAGACCAGTAGCCGCACAGATACGCAGTATTTT
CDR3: CASSKTSSRTDTQYF

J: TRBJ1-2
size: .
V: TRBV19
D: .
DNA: TGTGCCAGTAGTAGTTACAGGGTCGGCTATGGCTACACCTTC
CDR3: CASSSYRVGYGYTF

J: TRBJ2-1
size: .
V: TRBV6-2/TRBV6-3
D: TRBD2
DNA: TGTGCCAGCAGCTTAGCGGGAGGGCCGGGCCACAATGAGCAGTTCTTC
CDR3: CASSLAGGPGHNEQFF

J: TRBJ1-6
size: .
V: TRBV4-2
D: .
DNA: TGTGCCAGCAGCCAAGGGGCAGGGGCTAATTCACCCCTCCACTTT
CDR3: CASSQGAGANSPLHF

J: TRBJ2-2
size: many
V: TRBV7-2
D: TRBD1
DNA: TGTGCCAGCAGAGTAAACCCGGGACAGGGTCGAACCGGGGAGCTGTTTTTT
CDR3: CASRVNPGQGRTGELFF

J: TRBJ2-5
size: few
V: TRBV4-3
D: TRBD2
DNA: TGCGCCAGCAGCCAAGTCTGGACTAGCGGCCAAGAGACCCAGTACTTC
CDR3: CASSQVWTSGQETQYF

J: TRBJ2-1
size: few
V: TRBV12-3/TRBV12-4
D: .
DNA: TGTGCCAGCAGTTTAAAATTGAGAGTTGAGCAGTTCTTC
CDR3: CASSLKLRVEQFF